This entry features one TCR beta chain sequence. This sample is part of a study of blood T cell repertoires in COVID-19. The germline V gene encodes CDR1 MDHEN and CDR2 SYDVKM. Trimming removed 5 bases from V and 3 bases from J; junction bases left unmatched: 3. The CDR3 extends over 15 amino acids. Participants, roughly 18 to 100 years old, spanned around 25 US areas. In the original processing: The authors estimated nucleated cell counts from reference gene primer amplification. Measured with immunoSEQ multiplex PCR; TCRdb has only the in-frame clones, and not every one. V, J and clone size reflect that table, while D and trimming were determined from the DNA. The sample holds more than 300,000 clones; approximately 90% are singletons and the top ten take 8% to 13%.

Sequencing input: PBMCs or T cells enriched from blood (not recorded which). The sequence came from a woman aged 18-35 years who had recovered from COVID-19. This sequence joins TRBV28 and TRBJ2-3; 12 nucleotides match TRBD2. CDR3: CASSVGTSGTDTQYF. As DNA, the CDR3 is TGTGCCAGCAGTGTCGGGACTAGCGGGACAGATACGCAGTATTTT.